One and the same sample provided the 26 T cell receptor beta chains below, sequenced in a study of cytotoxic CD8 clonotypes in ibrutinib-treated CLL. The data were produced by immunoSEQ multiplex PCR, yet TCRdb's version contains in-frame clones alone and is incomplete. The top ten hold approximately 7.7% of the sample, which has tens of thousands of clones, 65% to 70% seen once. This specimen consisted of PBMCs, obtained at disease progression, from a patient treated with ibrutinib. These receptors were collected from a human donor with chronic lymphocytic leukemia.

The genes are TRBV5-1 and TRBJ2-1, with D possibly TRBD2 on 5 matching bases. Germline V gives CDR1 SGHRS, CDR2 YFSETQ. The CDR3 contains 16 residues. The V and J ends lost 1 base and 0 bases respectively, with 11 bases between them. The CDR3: CASSLTGYTSYNEQFF. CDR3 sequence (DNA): TGCGCCAGCAGCTTGACGGGGTACACCTCCTACAATGAGCAGTTCTTC.

The CDR3 is CASSQVGDGIYGYTF. As DNA, the CDR3 is TGCGCCAGCAGCCAAGTTGGGGACGGAATTTATGGCTACACCTTC. The chain carries TRBV4-3 and TRBJ1-2; D perhaps matches TRBD1 (5 bases). CDR3 length equals 15 residues. From germline, CDR1 is LGHNA and CDR2 YSLEER. Trimming took 1 base from V and 5 from J, leaving 14 bases between them.

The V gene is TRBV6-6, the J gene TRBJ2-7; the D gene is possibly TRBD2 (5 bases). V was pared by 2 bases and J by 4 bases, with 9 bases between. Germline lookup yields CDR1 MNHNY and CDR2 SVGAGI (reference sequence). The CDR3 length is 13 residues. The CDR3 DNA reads TGTGCCAGCAGTTACACGGACTCTTACGAGCAGTACTTC. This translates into CASSYTDSYEQYF.

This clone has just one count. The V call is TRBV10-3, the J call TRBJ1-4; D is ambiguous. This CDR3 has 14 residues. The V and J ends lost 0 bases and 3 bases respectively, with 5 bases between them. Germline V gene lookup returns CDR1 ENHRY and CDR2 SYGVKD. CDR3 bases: TGTGCCATCAGTGAGTCGGCGGCTAATGAAAAACTGTTTTTT. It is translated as CAISESAANEKLFF.

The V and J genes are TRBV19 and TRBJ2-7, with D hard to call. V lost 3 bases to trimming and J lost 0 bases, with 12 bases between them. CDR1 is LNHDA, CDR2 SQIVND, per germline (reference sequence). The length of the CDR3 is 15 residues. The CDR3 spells CASSIKASYSYEQYF. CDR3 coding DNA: TGTGCCAGTAGTATTAAGGCGAGCTACTCCTACGAGCAGTACTTC.

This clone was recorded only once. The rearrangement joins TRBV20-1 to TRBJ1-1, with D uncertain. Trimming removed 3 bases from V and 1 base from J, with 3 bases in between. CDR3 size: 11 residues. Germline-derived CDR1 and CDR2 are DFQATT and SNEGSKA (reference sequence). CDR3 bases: TGCAGTGCTAGTCAGAACACTGAAGCTTTCTTT. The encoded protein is CSASQNTEAFF.

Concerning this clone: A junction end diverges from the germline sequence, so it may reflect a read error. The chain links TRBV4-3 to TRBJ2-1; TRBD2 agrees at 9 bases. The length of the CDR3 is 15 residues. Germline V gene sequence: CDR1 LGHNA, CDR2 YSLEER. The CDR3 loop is CASSPLAGEVDEQFF. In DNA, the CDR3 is TGCGCCAGCAGCCCTTTAGCGGGAGAGGTCGATGAACAGTTCTTC.

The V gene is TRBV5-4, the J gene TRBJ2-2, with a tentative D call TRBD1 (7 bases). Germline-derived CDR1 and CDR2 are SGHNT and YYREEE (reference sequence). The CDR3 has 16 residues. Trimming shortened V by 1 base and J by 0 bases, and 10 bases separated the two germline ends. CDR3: CASSLFRGANTGELFF. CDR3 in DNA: TGTGCCAGCAGCTTGTTCAGGGGGGCGAACACCGGGGAGCTGTTTTTT.

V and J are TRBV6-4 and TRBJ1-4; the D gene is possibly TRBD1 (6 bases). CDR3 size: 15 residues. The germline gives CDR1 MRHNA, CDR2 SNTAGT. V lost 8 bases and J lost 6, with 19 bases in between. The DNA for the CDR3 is TGTGCCAGCCACAATGCAGGGGAACGACATGAAAAACTGTTTTTT. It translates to CASHNAGERHEKLFF.

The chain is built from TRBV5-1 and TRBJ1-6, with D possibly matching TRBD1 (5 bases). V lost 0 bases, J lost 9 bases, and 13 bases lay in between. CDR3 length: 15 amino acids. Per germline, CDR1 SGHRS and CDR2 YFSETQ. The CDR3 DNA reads TGCGCCAGCAGCTTGGACGACAGCTTCTCTTCACCCCTCCACTTT. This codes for CASSLDDSFSSPLHF.

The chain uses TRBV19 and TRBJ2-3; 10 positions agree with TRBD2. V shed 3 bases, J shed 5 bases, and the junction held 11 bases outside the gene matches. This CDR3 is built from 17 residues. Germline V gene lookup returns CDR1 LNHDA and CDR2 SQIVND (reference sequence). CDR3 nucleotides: TGTGCCAGTAGTATCTCCCGTGCTAGCGGGAGTCTAGATACGCAGTATTTT. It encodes CASSISRASGSLDTQYF.

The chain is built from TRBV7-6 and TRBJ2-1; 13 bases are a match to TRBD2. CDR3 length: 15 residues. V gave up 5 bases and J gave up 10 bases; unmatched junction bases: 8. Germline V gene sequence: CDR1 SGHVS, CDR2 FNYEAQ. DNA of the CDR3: TGTGCCAGCAGCCCAGGGACTAGCGGGATCGGGGAGCAGTTCTTC. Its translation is CASSPGTSGIGEQFF.

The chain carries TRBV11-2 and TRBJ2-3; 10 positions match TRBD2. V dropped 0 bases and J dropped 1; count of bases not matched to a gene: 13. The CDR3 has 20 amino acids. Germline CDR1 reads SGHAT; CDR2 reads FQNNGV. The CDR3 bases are TGTGCCAGCAGCTTAGAGTCACTAGCGGGAATGCGGTCTGGCACAGATACGCAGTATTTT. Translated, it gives CASSLESLAGMRSGTDTQYF.

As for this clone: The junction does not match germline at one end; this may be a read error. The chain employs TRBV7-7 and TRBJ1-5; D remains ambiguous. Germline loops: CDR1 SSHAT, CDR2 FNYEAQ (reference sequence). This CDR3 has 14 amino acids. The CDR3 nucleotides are TGTGCTAGCAGCCCCGACGACCGGGTACAGCCCCAGCATTTT. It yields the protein CASSPDDRVQPQHF.

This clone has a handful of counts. CDR3 sequence (DNA): TGTCCTGGGAGCCCCTCAACGACAGGGGGGACTGAAGCTTTCTTT. Translating it yields CPGSPSTTGGTEAFF. The V gene is TRBV22-1, the J gene TRBJ1-1; the D call of TRBD1 is as the table states it, not checked on the DNA. TRBV22-1 is recorded as a pseudogene. The CDR3 has 15 amino acids.

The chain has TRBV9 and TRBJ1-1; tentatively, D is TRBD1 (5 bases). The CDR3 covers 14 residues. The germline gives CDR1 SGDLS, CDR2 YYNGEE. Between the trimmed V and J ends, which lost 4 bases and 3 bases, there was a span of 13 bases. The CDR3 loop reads CASSPKLGDTEAFF. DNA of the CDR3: TGTGCCAGCAGCCCCAAGCTAGGGGACACTGAAGCTTTCTTT.

DNA of the CDR3: TGTGCCAGCAGCCTCAACGGTCTAGCGGGAGAGGAGCAGTACTTC. Its protein product is CASSLNGLAGEEQYF. The chain links TRBV7-2 to TRBJ2-7, with TRBD2 matching 10 bases. CDR3 length equals 15 residues. The germline CDR1 and CDR2 sequences are SGHTA and FQGNSA. The V gene end was trimmed by 5 bases and the J gene end by 7 bases; junction bases not matched to a gene: 11.

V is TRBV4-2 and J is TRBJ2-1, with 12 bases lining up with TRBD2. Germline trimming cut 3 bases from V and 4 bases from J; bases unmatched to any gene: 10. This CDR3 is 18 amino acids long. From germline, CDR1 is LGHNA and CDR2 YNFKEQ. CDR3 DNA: TGTGCCAGCAGCCATCAACTAGCGGGAGGTTTTGGGTACAATGAGCAGTTCTTC. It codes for CASSHQLAGGFGYNEQFF.

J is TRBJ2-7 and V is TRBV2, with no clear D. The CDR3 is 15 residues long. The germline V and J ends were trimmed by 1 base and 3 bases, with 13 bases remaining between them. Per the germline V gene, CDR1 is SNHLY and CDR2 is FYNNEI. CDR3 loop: CASSEGGSLIYEQYF. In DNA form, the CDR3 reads TGTGCCAGCAGTGAAGGAGGCTCGCTAATCTACGAGCAGTACTTC.

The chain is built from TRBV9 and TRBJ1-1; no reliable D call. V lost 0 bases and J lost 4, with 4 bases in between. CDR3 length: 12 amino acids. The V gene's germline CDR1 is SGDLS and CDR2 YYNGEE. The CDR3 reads CASSVVGTEAFF. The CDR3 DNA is TGTGCCAGCAGCGTAGTTGGCACTGAAGCTTTCTTT. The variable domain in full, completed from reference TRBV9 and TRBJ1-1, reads DSGVTQTPKHLITATGQRVTLRCSPRSGDLSVYWYQQSLDQGLQFLIQYYNGEERAKGNILERFSAQQFPDLHSELNLSSLELGDSALYFCASSVVGTEAFFGQGTRLTVV.

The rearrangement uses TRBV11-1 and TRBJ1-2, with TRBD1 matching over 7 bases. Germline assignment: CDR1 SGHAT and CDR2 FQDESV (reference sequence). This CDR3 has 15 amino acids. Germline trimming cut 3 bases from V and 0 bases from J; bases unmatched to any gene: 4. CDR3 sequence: CASSFGTDSNYGYTF. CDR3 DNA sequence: TGTGCCAGCAGCTTTGGGACAGATTCTAACTATGGCTACACCTTC.

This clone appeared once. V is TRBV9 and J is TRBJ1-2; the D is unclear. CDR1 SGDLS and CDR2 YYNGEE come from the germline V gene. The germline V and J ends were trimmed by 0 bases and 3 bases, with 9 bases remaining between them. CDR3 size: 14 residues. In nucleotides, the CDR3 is TGTGCCAGCAGCGTAGACCCGGGAGACTATGGCTACACCTTC. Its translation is CASSVDPGDYGYTF. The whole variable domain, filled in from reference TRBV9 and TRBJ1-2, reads DSGVTQTPKHLITATGQRVTLRCSPRSGDLSVYWYQQSLDQGLQFLIQYYNGEERAKGNILERFSAQQFPDLHSELNLSSLELGDSALYFCASSVDPGDYGYTFGSGTRLTVV.

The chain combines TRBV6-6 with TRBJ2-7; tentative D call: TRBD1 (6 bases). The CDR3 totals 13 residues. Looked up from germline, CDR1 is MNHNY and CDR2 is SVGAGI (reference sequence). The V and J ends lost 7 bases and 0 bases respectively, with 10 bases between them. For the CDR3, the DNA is TGTGCCAGCACCCAGGGGTACTCCTACGAGCAGTACTTC. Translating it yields CASTQGYSYEQYF.

CDR3 nucleotide sequence: TGCGCCAGCAGCCAAGAAAGACTACCCTCCTACAATGAGCAGTTCTTC. It specifies CASSQERLPSYNEQFF. The chain employs TRBV4-1 and TRBJ2-1, with D possibly TRBD2 on 5 matching bases. The length of the CDR3 is 16 residues. V was pared by 0 bases and J by 0 bases, with 9 bases between. CDR1 MGHRA and CDR2 YSYEKL come from the germline V gene.

CDR3 sequence reads: CASSMAPGSDYEQYF. The DNA of the CDR3 is TGTGCCAGCAGCATGGCTCCGGGCAGCGACTACGAGCAGTACTTC. The chain couples TRBV5-6 to TRBJ2-7; D not resolved. V lost 4 bases and J 3 bases, leaving 17 bases between the germline ends. Germline V lookup: CDR1 SGHDT, CDR2 YYEEEE. The CDR3 totals 15 residues.

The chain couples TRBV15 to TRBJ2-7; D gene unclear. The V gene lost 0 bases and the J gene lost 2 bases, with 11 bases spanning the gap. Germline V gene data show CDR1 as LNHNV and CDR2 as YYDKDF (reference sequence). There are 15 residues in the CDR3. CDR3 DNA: TGTGCCACCAGCAGAGAAGTTGGAAGAACCTACGAGCAGTACTTC. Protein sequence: CATSREVGRTYEQYF.